A selection of T cell receptor beta chains follows, all from one sample in a study of identical twins. TCRdb fed the 5' RACE reads into MiXCR, producing one record per CDR3 protein. The data contain a few hundred thousand distinct CDR3 sequences, roughly 10% of them singletons. The sample was also reused in another study, on yellow fever vaccine responses in identical twins.

The sequenced material came from CD8+ T cells sorted from blood. The receptors were gathered from a woman between 18 and 30 years old in good health. CDR3s include the opening cysteine and the closing phenylalanine or tryptophan. Fields, in order: V gene, CDR3 protein.

TRBV24-1 | CATSGTGHEQYF
TRBV12-3/TRBV12-4 | CASSTGLAGGDEQYF
TRBV4-3 | CASSQDLAGSYNEQFF
TRBV29-1 | CSVGDEQYF
TRBV20-1 | CSQGFGAEAFF
TRBV20-1 | CSVTQDPSSYEQYF
TRBV4-1 | CASSQESPLAATKNIQYF
TRBV5-1 | CASSIYDSSYEQYF
TRBV27 | CASAGGLSTGELFF
TRBV6-6 | CATTDSSYNEQFF
TRBV7-9 | CASSWGQLPYEQYF
TRBV10-3 | CAISGSRDGPIGEQYF
TRBV7-6 | CASSLKGGFREKLFF
TRBV7-2 | CASSLVQGGSPLHF
TRBV29-1 | CSVEGQSNGYTF
TRBV3-1 | CASSQLRGTSLETQYF
TRBV6-1 | CASSTTSGIQETQYF
TRBV5-5 | CASSLDPGQGKYGYTF
TRBV7-2 | CASSPSGGYQETQYF
TRBV7-7 | CASSPGLVSDTQYF
TRBV29-1 | CSVGSGTGNEQYF
TRBV18 | CASSNREASYNEQFF
TRBV4-3 | CASSQDMQGRTYEQYF
TRBV18 | CASSPGYAGRSYNEQFF
TRBV20-1 | CSARGGHRDLEITYNEQFF
TRBV27 | CASSSRLAGGPGNEQFF
TRBV5-6 | CASSLRLAGGDTDTQYF
TRBV6-4 | CASSISGFNEQFF
TRBV4-2 | CASSQGQVPYGYTF
TRBV10-2 | CASRIAGELFF
TRBV24-1 | CATSALGGDTQYF
TRBV6-1 | CASSPWTGLGSGANVLTF
TRBV11-2 | CASSLDPLAGGPETQYF
TRBV14 | CASSPGLAGVGKQYF
TRBV7-2 | CASSRTGNEQFF
TRBV20-1 | CSARGRDSKYEQYF
TRBV4-3 | CASSQGAGADTQYF
TRBV7-9 | CASAPPGSYNEQFF
TRBV6-2/TRBV6-3 | CASSTPSRPYEQYF
TRBV29-1 | CSVEALLAGMQFF
TRBV9 | CASSGQGLTQYF
TRBV9 | CASSAIADEQFF
TRBV5-1 | CASSLQGLAGLYEQYF
TRBV7-2 | CASSLARLTYEQYF
TRBV6-2/TRBV6-3 | CASSPTRHRVERETQYF
TRBV7-9 | CASSLWGRETQYF
TRBV7-2 | CASSSRAGGGSYEQYF
TRBV12-3/TRBV12-4 | CASRDRLNTEAFF
TRBV29-1 | CSVRGPHTDTQYF
TRBV7-9 | CASSPWTGDLEQYF
TRBV27 | CASSPYLRAETQYF
TRBV7-2 | CASSLGGHEQYF
TRBV11-3 | CASSWGFNEQFF